The 14 T cell receptor beta chains below come from one sample, sequenced in a study of blood T cells in healthy people across ages. Next came a second PCR, run for about 6 to 11 cycles, which used a sample-barcoded 5' primer along with a J-beta primer mix. TCRdb re-called the 5' RACE reads through MiXCR, storing one row per CDR3 protein. In the table there are 780,000 or so distinct CDR3 sequences, 45% to 70% of which are singletons. The source material was blood. These TCRs come from a man aged 35 to 55 in good health.

V and J are TRBV12-3 or TRBV12-4 and TRBJ1-2, with D uncertain. V lost 6 bases and J lost 7, with 9 bases in between. The CDR3 consists of 11 residues. The CDR3 DNA sequence: TGTGCCAGCAGCATGAGCGGTGGCTACACCTTC. Amino acid sequence: CASSMSGGYTF.

CDR3 region: CASSGQGAQPQHF. The CDR3 nucleotides are TGTGCCAGCAGCGGACAGGGGGCTCAGCCCCAGCATTTT. The rearrangement joins TRBV7-2 to TRBJ1-5; 11 positions match TRBD1. The CDR3 consists of 13 residues. The trim removed 5 bases at V and 6 bases at J, leaving 0 bases unmatched. CDR1 is SGHTA and CDR2 is FQGNSA in the germline V gene.

This clonotype was counted only a few times. The chain links TRBV29-1 to TRBJ2-1; 10 bases fit TRBD1. V shed 6 bases and J 4 bases; nucleotides not matched to a gene: 9. The germline V gene has CDR1 SQVTM and CDR2 ANQGSEA. The CDR3 runs to 15 residues. This CDR3 is CSVVIRDRGYNEQFF. CDR3 DNA: TGCAGCGTCGTGATTCGGGACAGGGGATACAATGAGCAGTTCTTC.

CDR3 bases: TGTGCCAGCAGGCCCCCGGGACTAGCCGACTCCCTAACCGGGGAGCTGTTTTTT. It codes for CASRPPGLADSLTGELFF. The chain links TRBV28 to TRBJ2-2, with 9 bases lining up with TRBD2. Trimming removed 6 bases from V and 5 bases from J; junction bases left unmatched: 16. The CDR3 runs to 18 residues. CDR1 is MDHEN and CDR2 is SYDVKM in the germline V gene.

This clonotype was recorded at least ten times. This chain joins TRBV9 and TRBJ2-7, with no clear D. Trimming left V 0 bases short and J 1 base short, with 8 bases between. The CDR3 loop spans 14 amino acids. Germline V lookup: CDR1 SGDLS, CDR2 YYNGEE. DNA for the CDR3: TGTGCCAGCAGCGTAGGTGCTGGATCCTACGAGCAGTACTTC. Its translation: CASSVGAGSYEQYF. The variable domain in full, with the rest retrieved from reference TRBV9 and TRBJ2-7, is DSGVTQTPKHLITATGQRVTLRCSPRSGDLSVYWYQQSLDQGLQFLIQYYNGEERAKGNILERFSAQQFPDLHSELNLSSLELGDSALYFCASSVGAGSYEQYFGPGTRLTVT.

V is TRBV20-1 and J is TRBJ2-1; TRBD1 agrees at 9 bases. The CDR3 spans 15 residues. J gave up 7 bases and V 2 bases, and 9 bases lay outside the gene matches. The germline gives CDR1 DFQATT, CDR2 SNEGSKA (reference sequence). In nucleotides, the CDR3 is TGCAGTGCTAGACCGTCGGGACAGGGCTCTAATGAGCAGTTCTTC. Its translation: CSARPSGQGSNEQFF.

Worth noting for this clonotype: The junction does not match germline at one end; this may be a read error. The CDR3: CASSRGGLGVGTQYF. Written as DNA, the CDR3 is TGTGCTAGCAGCCGGGGCGGACTAGGTGTCGGGACCCAGTACTTC. The V gene is TRBV7-7, the J gene TRBJ2-5; 7 bases are a match to TRBD2. CDR1 and CDR2 from the germline V gene are SSHAT and FNYEAQ (reference sequence). CDR3 length: 15 residues.

Only a few counts were recorded for this clonotype. J is TRBJ2-5 and V is TRBV18, with 10 bases lining up with TRBD1. The germline V gene has CDR1 KGHSH and CDR2 LQKENI. The CDR3 extends over 15 amino acids. V lost 3 bases to trimming and J lost 3 bases; unmatched junction nucleotides: 4. As DNA, the CDR3 is TGTGCCAGCTCACCTCCGGGACAGGGGAAAGAGACCCAGTACTTC. It encodes CASSPPGQGKETQYF. Together with reference TRBV18 and TRBJ2-5, the CDR3 gives the full variable domain: NAGVMQNPRHLVRRRGQEARLRCSPMKGHSHVYWYRQLPEEGLKFMVYLQKENIIDESGMPKERFSAEFPKEGPSILRIQQVVRGDSAAYFCASSPPGQGKETQYFGPGTRLLVL.

The genes are TRBV28 and TRBJ2-5, with D tentatively TRBD1 (5 bases). The end of the DNA aligns better with TRBJ2-7, so the J call may be wrong. Germline loops: CDR1 MDHEN, CDR2 SYDVKM. The CDR3 sequence is 15 residues long. CDR3 DNA sequence: TGTGCCAGCAGTTTTAGAGTGGGTTGGGGCCACGAGCAGTACTTC. Translation gives CASSFRVGWGHEQYF.

This clonotype came up once. The chain's CDR3 is CAISESAGYGYTF. CDR3 bases: TGTGCCATCAGTGAGTCCGCGGGCTATGGCTACACCTTC. The chain carries TRBV10-3 and TRBJ1-2; D call uncertain. V lost 0 bases, J lost 4 bases, and 6 bases lay in between. Germline CDR1 is ENHRY and CDR2 is SYGVKD. This CDR3 has 13 residues.

This rearrangement joins TRBV20-1 to TRBJ2-5; a weak D match, TRBD1 (6 bases). From germline, CDR1 is DFQATT and CDR2 SNEGSKA (reference sequence). The V end lost 3 bases, the J end lost 3 bases, and 23 bases lay between the germline ends. CDR3 length: 17 residues. The CDR3 reads CSASGRGLGQPEETQYF. The CDR3 region has the DNA TGCAGTGCTAGTGGGCGAGGCCTTGGACAGCCAGAAGAGACCCAGTACTTC.

This clonotype occurred a few times. V gene TRBV3-1 combines with J gene TRBJ2-1, with TRBD2 matching over 7 bases. This CDR3 spans 16 amino acids. V dropped 0 bases and J dropped 5; count of bases not matched to a gene: 7. CDR1 LGHDT and CDR2 YNNKEL come from the germline V gene (reference sequence). CDR3 bases: TGTGCCAGCAGCCAAGATCAAGCGGGACTGAACAATGAGCAGTTCTTC. Protein product: CASSQDQAGLNNEQFF.

The V and J genes are TRBV29-1 and TRBJ2-3; D not resolved. Looked up from germline, CDR1 is SQVTM and CDR2 is ANQGSEA. The CDR3 consists of 14 residues. Trimming left V 2 bases short and J 0 bases short, with 9 bases between. CDR3 in DNA: TGCAGCGTTGAACGTGGGATTAGCACAGATACGCAGTATTTT. Its protein is CSVERGISTDTQYF.

This clonotype came up a few times. The J gene is TRBJ2-1, the V gene TRBV6-5; TRBD2 agrees at 7 bases. Trimming took 5 bases from V and 8 from J; bases not matched to a gene: 3. CDR1 and CDR2 (germline): MNHEY, SVGAGI. The CDR3 length is 12 residues. The CDR3 reads CASSSGIYEQFF. In DNA, the CDR3 is TGTGCCAGCAGTAGCGGGATCTATGAGCAGTTCTTC.